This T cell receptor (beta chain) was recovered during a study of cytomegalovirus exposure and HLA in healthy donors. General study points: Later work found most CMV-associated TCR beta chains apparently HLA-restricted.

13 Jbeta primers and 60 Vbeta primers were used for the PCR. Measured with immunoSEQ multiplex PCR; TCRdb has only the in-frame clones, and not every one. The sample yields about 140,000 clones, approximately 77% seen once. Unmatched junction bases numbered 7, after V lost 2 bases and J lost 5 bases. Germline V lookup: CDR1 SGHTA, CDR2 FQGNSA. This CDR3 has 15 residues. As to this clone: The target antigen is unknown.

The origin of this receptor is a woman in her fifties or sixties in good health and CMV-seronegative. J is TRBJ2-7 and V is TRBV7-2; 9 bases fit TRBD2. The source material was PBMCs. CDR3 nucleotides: TGTGCCAGCAGCTTAACCAGCGGGGGGTCCGACGAGCAGTACTTC. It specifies CASSLTSGGSDEQYF.